This T cell receptor (beta chain) was found in a study of T cell responses to AZD1222 COVID-19 vaccine. Overall study findings and caveats: Epitopes outside B.1.351 and B.1.1.7 mutated regions reportedly drew nearly half of spike TCRs.

As to this clone: Its antigen is currently unknown.

The CDR3 totals 17 residues. The germline gives CDR1 MDHEN, CDR2 SYDVKM. Losses at the gene ends were 6 bases for V and 4 bases for J; bases not matched to a gene: 11. This table comes from immunoSEQ multiplex PCR, and its TCRdb copy is limited to in-frame clones, with some not included. The table lists some 170,000 clones, about 87% of them singletons. V gene TRBV28 combines with J gene TRBJ2-1; 11 bases fit TRBD2. This sequence originates from an adult who received the MenACWY meningococcal vaccine as a control. The sample in question was peripheral blood, obtained 28 days after the second dose of the MenACWY control vaccine. The CDR3 coding sequence is TGTGCCAGCAGCCCCTCTACTAGCGGGAGTTGGTACAATGAGCAGTTCTTC. Translated: CASSPSTSGSWYNEQFF.